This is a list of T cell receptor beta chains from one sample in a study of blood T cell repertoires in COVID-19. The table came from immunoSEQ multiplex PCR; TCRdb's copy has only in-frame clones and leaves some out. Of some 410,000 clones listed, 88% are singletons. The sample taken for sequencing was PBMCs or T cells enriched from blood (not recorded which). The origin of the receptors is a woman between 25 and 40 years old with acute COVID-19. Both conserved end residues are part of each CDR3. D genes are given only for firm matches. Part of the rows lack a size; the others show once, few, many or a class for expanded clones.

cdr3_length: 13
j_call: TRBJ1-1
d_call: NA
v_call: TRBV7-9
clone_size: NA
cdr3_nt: TGTGCCAGCAGCTCTGACATGAACACTGAAGCTTTCTTT
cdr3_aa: CASSSDMNTEAFF

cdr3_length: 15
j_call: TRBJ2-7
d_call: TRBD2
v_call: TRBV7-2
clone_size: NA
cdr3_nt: TGTGCCAGCAGCGTCTCCCGGACTAGCGGCTACGAGCAGTACTTC
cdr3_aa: CASSVSRTSGYEQYF

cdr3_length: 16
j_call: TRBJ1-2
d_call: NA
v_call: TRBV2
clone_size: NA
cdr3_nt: TGTGCCAGCACCGAAGGACGGGACACCGCTAACTATGGCTACACCTTC
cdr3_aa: CASTEGRDTANYGYTF

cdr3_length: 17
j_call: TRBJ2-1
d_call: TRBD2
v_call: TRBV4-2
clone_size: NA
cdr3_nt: TGTGCCAGCAGCCAAGTTCTCAGCGGGGGGGCCTACAATGAGCAGTTCTTC
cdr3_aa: CASSQVLSGGAYNEQFF

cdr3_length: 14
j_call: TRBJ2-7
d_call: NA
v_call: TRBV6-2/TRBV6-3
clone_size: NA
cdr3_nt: TGTGCCAGCAGCTCACAGGGCGGCACCTACGAGCAGTACTTC
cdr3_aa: CASSSQGGTYEQYF

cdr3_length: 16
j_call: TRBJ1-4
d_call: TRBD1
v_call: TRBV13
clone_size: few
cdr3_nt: TGTGCCAGCAGCTTTCGACAGGGTGGACCTAATGAAAAACTGTTTTTT
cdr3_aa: CASSFRQGGPNEKLFF

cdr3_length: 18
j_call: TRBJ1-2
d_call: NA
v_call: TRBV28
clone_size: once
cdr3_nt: TGTGCCAGCAGTTTATATCCCGCACCACAGGGTGCAGACTATGGCTACACCTTC
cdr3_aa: CASSLYPAPQGADYGYTF

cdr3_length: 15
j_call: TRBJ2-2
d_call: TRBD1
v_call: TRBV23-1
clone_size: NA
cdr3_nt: TGCGCCAGCAGTCAACGACAGGGGTACACCGGGGAGCTGTTTTTT
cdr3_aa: CASSQRQGYTGELFF

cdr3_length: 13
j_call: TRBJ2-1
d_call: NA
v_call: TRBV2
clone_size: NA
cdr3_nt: TGTGCCAGCGTAGCGACTAACTACAATGAGCAGTTCTTC
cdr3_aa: CASVATNYNEQFF

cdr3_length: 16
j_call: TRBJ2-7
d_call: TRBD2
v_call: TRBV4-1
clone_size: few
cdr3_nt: TGCGCCAGCAGCCAAGAACCTAGCGGGGGACCCTACGAGCAGTACTTC
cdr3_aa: CASSQEPSGGPYEQYF

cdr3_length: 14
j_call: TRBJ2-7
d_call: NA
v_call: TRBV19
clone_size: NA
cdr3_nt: TGTGCCAGTAGTATTGGCGGAATGCAGTACGAGCAGTACTTC
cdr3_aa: CASSIGGMQYEQYF

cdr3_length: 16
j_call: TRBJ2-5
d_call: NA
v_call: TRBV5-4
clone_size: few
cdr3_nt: TGTGCCAGCAGTTCTGCTACTCAGGGCAATAGAGAGACCCAGTACTTC
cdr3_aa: CASSSATQGNRETQYF

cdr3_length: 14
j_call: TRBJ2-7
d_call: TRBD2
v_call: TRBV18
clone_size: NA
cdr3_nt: TGTGCCAGCTCACCACCGGGGGGGTCCTACGAGCAGTACTTC
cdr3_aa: CASSPPGGSYEQYF

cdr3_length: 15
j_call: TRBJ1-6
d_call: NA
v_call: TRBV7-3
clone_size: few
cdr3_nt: TGTGCCAGCAGCGTAGGACAGCCGGGTAATTCACCCCTCCACTTT
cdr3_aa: CASSVGQPGNSPLHF

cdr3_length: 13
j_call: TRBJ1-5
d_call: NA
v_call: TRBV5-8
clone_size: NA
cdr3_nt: TGTGCCAGCAGCTTGGGAGGCACTCAGCCCCAGCATTTT
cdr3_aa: CASSLGGTQPQHF

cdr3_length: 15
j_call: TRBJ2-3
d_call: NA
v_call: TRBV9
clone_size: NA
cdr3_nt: TGTGCCAGCAGGCGGGATCCGGGCGGCACAGATACGCAGTATTTT
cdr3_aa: CASRRDPGGTDTQYF

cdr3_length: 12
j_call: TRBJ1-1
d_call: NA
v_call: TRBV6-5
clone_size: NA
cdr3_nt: TGTGCCAGCAGTTACGGACAGTCTGAAGCTTTCTTT
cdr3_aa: CASSYGQSEAFF

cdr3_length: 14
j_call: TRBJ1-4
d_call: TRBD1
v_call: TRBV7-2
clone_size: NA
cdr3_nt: TGTGCCAGCAGCTTTAACAGGGGAGGCGAAAAACTGTTTTTT
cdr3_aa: CASSFNRGGEKLFF

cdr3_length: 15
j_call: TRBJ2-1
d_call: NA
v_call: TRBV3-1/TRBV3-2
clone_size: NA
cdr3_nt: TGTGCCAGCAGCCAAGGGGCAGCACCGTACAATGAGCAGTTCTTC
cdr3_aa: CASSQGAAPYNEQFF

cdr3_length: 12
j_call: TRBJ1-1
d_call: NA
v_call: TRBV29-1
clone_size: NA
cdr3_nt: TGCAGCGTGGGGGCCGTAGGGACTGAAGCTTTCTTT
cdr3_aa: CSVGAVGTEAFF

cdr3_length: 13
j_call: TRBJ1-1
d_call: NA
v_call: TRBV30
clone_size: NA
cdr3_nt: TGTGCCTGGAGTGTAGAGTTTGGCACTGAAGCTTTCTTT
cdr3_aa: CAWSVEFGTEAFF

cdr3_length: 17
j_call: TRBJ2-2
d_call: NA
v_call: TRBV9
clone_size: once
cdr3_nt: TGTGCCAGCAGCACCGTAGGGGCCTGGCGATCCCCGGGGGAGCTGTTTTTT
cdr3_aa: CASSTVGAWRSPGELFF

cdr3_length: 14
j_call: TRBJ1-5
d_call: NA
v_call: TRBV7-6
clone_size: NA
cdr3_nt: TGTGCCAGCAGCTATGGGCCAGGTTCGCAGCCCCAGCATTTT
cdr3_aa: CASSYGPGSQPQHF

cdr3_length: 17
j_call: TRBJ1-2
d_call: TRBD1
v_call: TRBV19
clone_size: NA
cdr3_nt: TGTGCCAGTCGCACCGGGACAGGGAGGTATGGTGACTATGGCTACACCTTC
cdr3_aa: CASRTGTGRYGDYGYTF